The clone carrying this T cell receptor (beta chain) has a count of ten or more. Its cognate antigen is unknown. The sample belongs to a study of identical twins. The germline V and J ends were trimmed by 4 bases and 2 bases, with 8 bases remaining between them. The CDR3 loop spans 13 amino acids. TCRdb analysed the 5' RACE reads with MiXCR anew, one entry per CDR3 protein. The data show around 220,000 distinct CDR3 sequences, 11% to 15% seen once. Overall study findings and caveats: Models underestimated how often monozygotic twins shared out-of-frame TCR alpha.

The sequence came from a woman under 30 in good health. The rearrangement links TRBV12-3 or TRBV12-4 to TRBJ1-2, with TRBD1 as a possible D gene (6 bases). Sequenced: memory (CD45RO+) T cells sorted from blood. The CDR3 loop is CASSSGTNYGYTF. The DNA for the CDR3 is TGTGCCAGCAGTTCGGGGACAAACTATGGCTACACCTTC.